These T cell receptor beta chains were read from a single sample in a study of graft-versus-host responses after intestinal transplantation. Profiled with immunoSEQ multiplex PCR; TCRdb holds only in-frame clones, not every one. There are about 12,000 clones in the sample; around 83% occur only once, and roughly 50% lies in the top ten. This sample comprised PBMCs, obtained 120 to 130 days after transplant. All receptors derive from a human patient who received an intestinal transplant, so some T cells may come from the graft donor. CDR3s include the opening cysteine and the closing phenylalanine or tryptophan. Each record gives: V gene, J gene, clone size, D gene, CDR3 DNA, CDR3 protein. The D gene is left open where the match is weak. Only some rows state a clone size, as once, few, many or a class for expanded clones.

TRBV2	TRBJ2-7	once	.	TGTGCCAGCATTCCCTCGGGCGGCTACGAGCAGTACTTC	CASIPSGGYEQYF
TRBV28	TRBJ2-3	few	.	TGTGCCAGCAGTTACCTAAAAGATACGCAGTATTTT	CASSYLKDTQYF
TRBV10-1	TRBJ2-3	.	.	TGCGCCAGCAGTGAGAGACCAGCGGGTAACACAGATACGCAGTATTTT	CASSERPAGNTDTQYF
TRBV27	TRBJ2-7	.	.	TGTGCCAGCAGCCTGGTCCGGGGATATGGCTACGAGCAGTACTTC	CASSLVRGYGYEQYF
TRBV30	TRBJ2-6	.	TRBD1	TGTGCCTGGATCTCGGGACAGGGTCACTCTGGGGCCAACGTCCTGACTTTC	CAWISGQGHSGANVLTF
TRBV28	TRBJ2-1	.	.	TGTGCCAGCAGCCCCCTCGACGGCGGGTTGGGTGAGCAGTTCTTC	CASSPLDGGLGEQFF
TRBV19	TRBJ2-4	.	.	TGTGCCACCACAGATTGGCAGGGAAGGCACATTCAGTACTTC	CATTDWQGRHIQYF
TRBV6-5	TRBJ2-5	.	.	TGTGCCAGCAGTACCAGGACAGAAGAGACCCAGTACTTC	CASSTRTEETQYF
TRBV29-1	TRBJ2-5	once	TRBD2	TGCAGCGTTGAAATGCCGTCTAGCGGTGAAGAGACCCAGTACTTC	CSVEMPSSGEETQYF
TRBV27	TRBJ2-4	.	.	TGTGCCAGCAGTTCTGGCTTACGAGGCGTCGGGTACTTC	CASSSGLRGVGYF
TRBV21-1	TRBJ2-1	.	.	TGTGCCAGCAAGGGGGCGGCCTACAATGAGCAGTTCTTC	CASKGAAYNEQFF
TRBV7-6	TRBJ1-4	.	.	TGTGCCAGCAGCGACGACGGAGTGAAACCGTTTTTT	CASSDDGVKPFF
TRBV5-7	TRBJ2-5	.	TRBD2	TGTGCCAGCAGCGGACTAGCGGGAGAGACCCAGTACTTC	CASSGLAGETQYF
TRBV4-1	TRBJ2-2	.	TRBD2	TGCGCCAGCAGCCAAGAATGGCTAGCGGTGAACACCGGGGAGCTGTTTTTT	CASSQEWLAVNTGELFF
TRBV21-1	TRBJ2-7	.	.	TGTGCCAGCAGCAAGACTAGCGGGAGCGAGCAGTACTTC	CASSKTSGSEQYF
TRBV18	TRBJ1-1	.	.	TGTGCCAGCTCAGACCAGCGTCCCCGGGAGGCTGAAGCTTTCTTT	CASSDQRPREAEAFF
TRBV5-1	TRBJ1-2	.	TRBD1	TGCGCCAGCAGCTCGGGACAGAGCGGCTACACCTTC	CASSSGQSGYTF
TRBV10-2	TRBJ2-6	few	TRBD1	TGTGCCAGCACAGGGGGCTCTGGGGCCAACGTCCTGACTTTC	CASTGGSGANVLTF
TRBV7-9	TRBJ2-7	.	TRBD1	TGTGCCAGCCGACAGGGCGCGGGCTACGAGCAGTACTTC	CASRQGAGYEQYF
TRBV27	TRBJ2-3	.	TRBD2	TGTGCCAGCAGCCGACTAGCGGGAGGGCCACGGGTTTCCACAGATACGCAGTATTTT	CASSRLAGGPRVSTDTQYF
TRBV12-1	TRBJ1-2	.	.	TGTGCCAGCAGCTTCACGGAAAATTATGGCTACACCTTC	CASSFTENYGYTF
TRBV5-1	TRBJ2-3	.	.	TGCGCCAGCAGCCCGGGACTTTACACAGATACGCAGTATTTT	CASSPGLYTDTQYF
TRBV6-4	TRBJ1-6	.	TRBD1	TGTGCCAGCAGTGACACAGGGGATAATTCACCCCTCCACTTT	CASSDTGDNSPLHF
TRBV15	TRBJ1-2	.	.	TGTGCCACCAGCAGAGAAGAGGGAGCGAGCAACTATGGCTACACCTTC	CATSREEGASNYGYTF
TRBV6-1	TRBJ1-1	few	TRBD1	TGTGCCAGCACCCCGACAGGGGAGACCACTGAAGCTTTCTTT	CASTPTGETTEAFF